This T cell receptor (beta chain) was recovered during a study of shared T cell receptors in the human thymus. Measured with immunoSEQ multiplex PCR; TCRdb has only the in-frame clones, and not every one. This table has 450,000 to 650,000 clones, more than 75% appearing once. These data also featured in a second study, about human thymus T cells. According to that study: Repertoires sampled from thymus and blood appeared biased in V and J gene usage. Unrelated individuals had highly overlapping thymic repertoires, as reported in related research.

This clonotype was sampled from a boy younger than two with a congenital heart defect. Specimen: thymocytes.

CDR3 protein: CASSCTGTRVINEQFF. The CDR3 nucleotides read TGTGCCAGCAGTTGCACCGGGACTAGGGTAATCAATGAGCAGTTCTTC. The V and J genes are TRBV6-5 and TRBJ2-1; TRBD2 agrees at 8 bases. The CDR3 spans 16 residues. V lost 4 bases, J lost 6 bases, and 11 bases stayed unmatched. The germline gives CDR1 MNHEY, CDR2 SVGAGI.